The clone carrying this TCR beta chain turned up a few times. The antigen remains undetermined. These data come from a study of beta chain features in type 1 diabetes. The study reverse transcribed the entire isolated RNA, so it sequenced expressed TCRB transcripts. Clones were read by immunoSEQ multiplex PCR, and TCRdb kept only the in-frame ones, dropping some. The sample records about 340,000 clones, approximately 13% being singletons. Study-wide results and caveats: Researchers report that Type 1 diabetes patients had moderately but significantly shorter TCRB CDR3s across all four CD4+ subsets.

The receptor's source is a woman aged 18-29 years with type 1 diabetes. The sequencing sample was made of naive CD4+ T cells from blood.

This CDR3 reads CASTLWAGGLDNEQFF. CDR3 sequence (DNA): TGTGCCAGCACCCTATGGGCGGGAGGCCTTGACAATGAGCAGTTCTTC. This chain connects TRBV11-2 to TRBJ2-1; 8 bases are shared with TRBD2. J lost 5 bases, V lost 7 bases, and 13 bases had no gene match. CDR1 and CDR2 (germline): SGHAT, FQNNGV. There are 16 residues in the CDR3.